This TCR beta chain was captured by sequencing in a study of OX40 agonist ivuxolimab in advanced cancers. Assay used: immunoSEQ multiplex PCR; TCRdb lists only in-frame clones, some missing. The data show just under 20,000 clones, around four fifths seen once. The V gene end was trimmed by 0 bases and the J gene end by 1 base; junction bases not matched to a gene: 5. Per the germline V gene, CDR1 is LNHNV and CDR2 is YYDKDF (reference sequence). The CDR3 consists of 17 residues. The chain is built from TRBV15 and TRBJ2-3; 9 bases map to TRBD2. This clonotype was sampled from an adult with an advanced solid tumor such as melanoma, head and neck, liver or kidney cancer. The sample was CD4+ or CD8+ T cells sorted from blood, taken in a trial of the OX40 agonist ivuxolimab. Written as DNA, the CDR3 is TGTGCCACCAGCAGAGATTATCCTAGCGGGGGCACAGATACGCAGTATTTT. Translating gives CATSRDYPSGGTDTQYF.